This TCR beta chain was found in a study of cytomegalovirus exposure and HLA in healthy donors. The PCR contained 60 Vbeta and 13 Jbeta primers. The table came from immunoSEQ multiplex PCR; TCRdb's copy has only in-frame clones and leaves some out. The profile shows approximately 150,000 clones, around four fifths of them singletons. Healthy bone marrow donors supplied every sample. On this clone: Its cognate antigen is unknown.

Regarding the study as a whole: It was only CMV serostatus that was available as immune exposure information. The study recorded more than 150 TCR beta chains that were cytomegalovirus-associated. Excluded: some indistinguishable V segments such as TRBV6-2 and TRBV6-3.

This CDR3 has 12 amino acids. The V gene's germline CDR1 is SEHNR and CDR2 FQNEAQ (reference sequence). The V gene lost 2 bases and the J gene lost 4 bases, with 6 bases spanning the gap. The chain recombines TRBV7-9 with TRBJ2-7, with D hard to call. The TCR sequence derives from a man aged 30 to 39 in good health and CMV-seronegative. The sequenced sample was PBMCs. CDR3 sequence reads: CASSLIPYEQYF. CDR3 bases: TGTGCCAGCAGCTTAATTCCGTACGAGCAGTACTTC.